The 10 T cell receptor beta chains below come from one sample, sequenced in a study of blood T cell repertoires in COVID-19 (dated by TCRdb to the early 2020s). The library was prepared using the immunoSEQ multiplex PCR assay. As stored in TCRdb, this immuneACCESS dataset retains in-frame rearrangements with V and J assigned. A fraction of the clones does not appear; measured against another copy, unresolved V genes explain less than half of the discrepancy, and the remainder lacks a known reason. The sample table holds 46,000 or so clones, of which under 95% were seen once. Together, the top ten hold roughly 19% of the sample. Sample: peripheral blood. The source of these receptors is a man between 65 and 85 years old with active COVID-19.

The gene calls are TRBV7-2 and TRBJ2-7; 9 nucleotides match TRBD1. V was clipped by 5 bases and J by 1 base; unmatched bases: 3. In germline, CDR1 is SGHTA, CDR2 FQGNSA. The CDR3 runs 14 residues. The CDR3 protein is CASSTDRGSYEQYF. DNA for the CDR3: TGTGCCAGCAGCACCGACAGGGGGTCCTACGAGCAGTACTTC.

This sequence joins TRBV11-2 and TRBJ2-1, with 9 nucleotides matching TRBD2. Germline V gene data show CDR1 as SGHAT and CDR2 as FQNNGV. V shed 2 bases and J 4 bases; nucleotides not matched to a gene: 3. This CDR3 region has 15 residues. The CDR3 bases are TGTGCCAGCAGCTTAAGGACTAGCGTGTACAATGAGCAGTTCTTC. This encodes CASSLRTSVYNEQFF.

The V gene is TRBV18, the J gene TRBJ2-7; 8 bases fit TRBD1. CDR1 and CDR2 from the germline V gene are KGHSH and LQKENI. V lost 3 bases and J lost 1; bases outside the gene matches: 5. The CDR3 totals 15 residues. CDR3 nucleotide sequence: TGTGCCAGCTCACCCGGGACAGGAAGATCCTACGAGCAGTACTTC. It translates to CASSPGTGRSYEQYF.

CDR3 in DNA: TGCGCCAGCAGCTTGGCCGGTGACAGGGGGCTCCCTGAGCAGTTCTTC. It translates to CASSLAGDRGLPEQFF. The chain employs TRBV5-1 and TRBJ2-1; 10 nucleotides line up with TRBD1. Per germline, CDR1 SGHRS and CDR2 YFSETQ. Trimming cost V 0 bases and J 9 bases; bases outside gene matches: 9. This CDR3 contains 16 residues.

This clone came up once. V is TRBV7-2 and J is TRBJ1-1; D not certain. The ends were cut back, 5 bases at V and 4 bases at J, with 11 bases in the middle. Looked up from germline, CDR1 is SGHTA and CDR2 is FQGNSA. The CDR3 extends over 13 amino acids. The CDR3: CASSPVTVTEAFF. As DNA, the CDR3 is TGTGCCAGCAGCCCGGTAACGGTCACTGAAGCTTTCTTT.

This sequence joins TRBV13 and TRBJ2-3, with D perhaps matching TRBD2 (5 bases). Germline CDR1 PRHDT, CDR2 FYEKMQ (reference sequence). This CDR3 comprises 13 residues. Trimming removed 0 bases from V and 10 bases from J, with 11 bases in between. The CDR3: CASSLGLVGSQYF. CDR3 DNA: TGTGCCAGCAGCTTAGGACTAGTGGGTTCGCAGTATTTT.

This chain uses TRBV28 with TRBJ2-7, with TRBD1 matching over 10 bases. The V and J ends lost 6 bases and 2 bases, in that order; junction bases with no gene match: 7. In germline, CDR1 is MDHEN, CDR2 SYDVKM. CDR3 length equals 15 residues. CDR3 region: CASSATGTGAYEQYF. The DNA for the CDR3 is TGTGCCAGCAGCGCAACCGGGACAGGGGCCTACGAGCAGTACTTC.

This chain connects TRBV4-1 to TRBJ1-1, with 8 bases identical to TRBD1. The CDR3 consists of 15 residues. The V gene end was trimmed by 1 base and the J gene end by 4 bases; junction bases not matched to a gene: 5. Germline values: CDR1 MGHRA, CDR2 YSYEKL. This chain's CDR3 is CASSQAPTGATEAFF. DNA for the CDR3: TGCGCCAGCAGCCAAGCCCCGACAGGGGCCACTGAAGCTTTCTTT.

The rearrangement joins TRBV6-5 to TRBJ2-1; a possible D gene is TRBD2 (5 bases). Germline-derived CDR1 and CDR2 are MNHEY and SVGAGI. Deletions cut 10 bases from V and 10 bases from J, with 17 bases between. This CDR3 has 12 amino acids. The CDR3 nucleotides read TGTGCCACCCGGACTCTGCTGGGGGAGCAGTTCTTC. Its translation is CATRTLLGEQFF.

The V call is TRBV19, the J call TRBJ2-1; D is uncertain. The CDR3 length is 12 residues. V was pared by 5 bases and J by 6 bases, with 8 bases between. Germline assignment: CDR1 LNHDA and CDR2 SQIVND (reference sequence). CDR3 amino acids: CASSPGINEQFF. As DNA, the CDR3 is TGTGCCAGTAGTCCAGGCATCAATGAGCAGTTCTTC.